A single sample is the source of the 18 T cell receptor beta chains below, sequenced in a study of post-analysis software for immune sequencing data. Their antigen targets remain unknown. The study's findings and limits: Comparison of patients with controls showed five or six TRBV segments more frequent in patients, TRBV5-6, TRBV5-1 and TRBV20-1 among them.

TCR beta libraries were prepared from cDNA with unique molecular identifiers. TCRdb recomputed calls from the PCR reads with MiXCR, one row per CDR3 protein. The sample lists some 690,000 distinct CDR3 sequences, 55% to 60% occurring once. Sequences were obtained from blood. The receptors derive from a girl aged 2-10 years with multiple sclerosis.

The J gene is TRBJ2-4, the V gene TRBV4-3; 7 nucleotides align to TRBD1. In germline, CDR1 is LGHNA, CDR2 YSLEER. This CDR3 has 17 amino acids. J gave up 5 bases and V 0 bases, and 10 bases lay outside the gene matches. CDR3 nucleotides: TGCGCCAGCAGCCAAGATCGGTCAAGGGGGCCGGAAAACATTCAGTACTTC. Its protein is CASSQDRSRGPENIQYF.

V usage is TRBV20-1 and J usage is TRBJ2-1, with 8 bases lining up with TRBD2. Trimming removed 2 bases from V and 10 bases from J; junction bases left unmatched: 4. Germline CDR1 is DFQATT and CDR2 is SNEGSKA (reference sequence). The CDR3 runs to 12 residues. The CDR3: CSARPRLAEQFF. As DNA, the CDR3 is TGCAGTGCTAGACCTCGACTAGCGGAGCAGTTCTTC.

This clonotype was seen once. The chain has TRBV20-1 and TRBJ2-3; D is perhaps TRBD2 (5 bases). Germline V gene lookup returns CDR1 DFQATT and CDR2 SNEGSKA (reference sequence). Trimming pared 6 bases from V and 11 bases from J, leaving 21 bases between. The CDR3 contains 13 residues. The CDR3 here is CSARLVTRTEQYF. The CDR3 nucleotides are TGCAGTGCCAGACTTGTTACTAGGACGGAGCAGTATTTT.

The chain employs TRBV5-6 and TRBJ1-3; 8 nucleotides line up with TRBD1. The CDR3 spans 19 residues. Trimming at V came to 3 bases and at J to 0 bases, leaving 14 bases not matched to a gene. CDR1 and CDR2 from the germline V gene are SGHDT and YYEEEE. The CDR3 DNA sequence: TGTGCCAGCAGCTCCGTCCCGGGACAGGCCTCCCACTCTGGAAACACCATATATTTT. Residues: CASSSVPGQASHSGNTIYF.

This clonotype was observed a handful of times. The chain combines TRBV4-1 with TRBJ1-5, with D possibly being TRBD1 (5 bases). The CDR3 extends over 15 amino acids. Germline V gives CDR1 MGHRA, CDR2 YSYEKL. V gave up 5 bases and J gave up 2 bases, with 13 bases separating them. CDR3 nucleotide sequence: TGCGCCAGCAGCTACCGGAGGGGTGGCAATCAGCCCCAGCATTTT. Residues: CASSYRRGGNQPQHF.

In this sample, this clonotype turned up a few times. The CDR3 loop is CASAITGAGANVLTF. CDR3 DNA sequence: TGTGCCAGCGCTATAACAGGGGCTGGGGCCAACGTCCTGACTTTC. The V gene is TRBV6-5, the J gene TRBJ2-6; 7 bases are shared with TRBD1. The CDR3 totals 15 residues. The germline gives CDR1 MNHEY, CDR2 SVGAGI. V gave up 8 bases and J gave up 2 bases; unmatched junction bases: 6.

The chain joins TRBV15 to TRBJ1-4, with unresolved D. V was cut by 1 base and J by 3 bases, with 9 bases left in between. Germline V gives CDR1 LNHNV, CDR2 YYDKDF (reference sequence). The CDR3 consists of 15 residues. CDR3 residues: CATSRVGSSNEKLFF. CDR3 in DNA: TGTGCCACCAGCAGAGTTGGGAGCTCTAATGAAAAACTGTTTTTT.

The chain recombines TRBV7-3 with TRBJ2-1; unclear D gene. CDR1 is SGHTA and CDR2 is FQGTGA in the germline V gene. V was pared by 1 base and J by 6 bases, with 10 bases between. The CDR3 contains 14 residues. The CDR3 loop reads CASSLNGFSNEQFF. The CDR3 nucleotides are TGTGCCAGCAGCTTAAATGGCTTCTCCAATGAGCAGTTCTTC.

J is TRBJ2-7 and V is TRBV4-1; possible D gene TRBD2, 7 bases. Germline CDR1 and CDR2: MGHRA and YSYEKL. The CDR3 sequence is 15 residues long. V was pared by 0 bases and J by 2 bases, with 11 bases between. The CDR3 sequence is CASSQDRGATYEQYF. Written as DNA, the CDR3 is TGCGCCAGCAGCCAAGATCGGGGGGCTACCTACGAGCAGTACTTC.

The chain carries TRBV10-3 and TRBJ1-1; 10 bases agree with TRBD1. V trimming: 11 bases; J trimming: 8 bases; junction bases outside the gene matches: 20. CDR1 and CDR2 (germline): ENHRY, SYGVKD. CDR3 length equals 16 residues. DNA of the CDR3: TGTGCCTCCCAGAGTACGGGACAGGGGTTAGTGACGGAAGCTTTCTTT. It specifies CASQSTGQGLVTEAFF.

The CDR3, as DNA: TGCGCCAGCAGCTTCCAGGCGAGGACCTACGAGCAGTACTTC. This codes for CASSFQARTYEQYF. The genes are TRBV5-1 and TRBJ2-7; the D is unclear. V was shortened by 2 bases and J by 2 bases, with 11 bases between the two germline ends. CDR1 and CDR2 from the germline V gene are SGHRS and YFSETQ. CDR3 length: 14 residues.

The chain has TRBV25-1 and TRBJ2-1, with D perhaps TRBD1 or TRBD2 (5 bases each). Germline V lookup: CDR1 MGHDK, CDR2 SYGVNS. The CDR3 contains 15 residues. Trimming took off 3 bases at V and 9 bases at J, with 18 bases between the two ends. The CDR3 region has the DNA TGTGCCAGCAGTGATTGGGGCCAGGGTGGGGGTGAGCAGTTCTTC. Its protein product is CASSDWGQGGGEQFF.

This clonotype occurred once. V is TRBV6-2 or TRBV6-3 and J is TRBJ2-1; 13 positions agree with TRBD2. The J segment lost 10 bases and the V segment lost 0 bases, leaving 12 bases of the junction unmatched. The germline V gene has CDR1 MNHEY and CDR2 SVGEGT. There are 18 residues in the CDR3. The CDR3 DNA sequence: TGTGCCAGCAGTTACTCGACTAGCGGGGGGCATCCTCTTGCCGAGCAGTTCTTC. Amino acid sequence: CASSYSTSGGHPLAEQFF.

The rearrangement joins TRBV29-1 to TRBJ1-2; D gene ambiguous. CDR1 and CDR2 (germline): SQVTM, ANQGSEA. The CDR3 is made up of 15 amino acids. V was pared by 4 bases and J by 0 bases, with 15 bases between. Here the CDR3 reads CSVVGVDRANYGYTF. The CDR3 DNA is TGCAGCGTTGTCGGGGTGGACCGAGCTAACTATGGCTACACCTTC.

There are a few counts of this clonotype. The chain combines TRBV29-1 with TRBJ2-1; TRBD1 is a possible D gene (6 bases). The ends were cut back, 5 bases at V and 4 bases at J, with 6 bases in the middle. CDR3 length equals 11 residues. The germline gives CDR1 SQVTM, CDR2 ANQGSEA. Here the CDR3 reads CSVTGYNEQFF. Here the CDR3 DNA reads TGCAGCGTTACAGGGTACAATGAGCAGTTCTTC.

The genes are TRBV29-1 and TRBJ1-1; tentative D call: TRBD1 (5 bases). V lost 0 bases, J lost 2 bases, and 7 bases lay in between. This CDR3 has 13 residues. CDR1 is SQVTM, CDR2 ANQGSEA, per germline. CDR3 amino acids: CSVEDRDNTEAFF. Written as DNA, the CDR3 is TGCAGCGTTGAAGACAGGGACAACACTGAAGCTTTCTTT.

This clonotype was counted a few times. The chain uses TRBV5-1 and TRBJ2-1; 9 nucleotides align to TRBD2. Germline CDR1 is SGHRS and CDR2 is YFSETQ. The CDR3 consists of 17 residues. The J segment lost 2 bases and the V segment lost 3 bases, leaving 9 bases of the junction unmatched. CDR3 nucleotides: TGCGCCAGCAGCTCTTCCTCAGCGGGAGGCCCCTACAATGAGCAGTTCTTC. Amino acid sequence: CASSSSSAGGPYNEQFF.

The gene calls are TRBV6-5 and TRBJ1-2, with a possible D match to TRBD1 (6 bases). The germline V and J ends were trimmed by 7 bases and 2 bases, with 11 bases remaining between them. CDR1 is MNHEY and CDR2 is SVGAGI in the germline V gene. The CDR3 loop spans 13 amino acids. The CDR3 nucleotides are TGTGCCAGCAATCGGGGGCCGAACTATGGCTACACCTTC. This gives the protein CASNRGPNYGYTF.